These 27 T cell receptor beta chains were all obtained from the same sample, sequenced in a study of neurological immune-mediated disorders. One entry per CDR3 protein, called by TCRdb with MiXCR from the 5' RACE reads. The sample records around 64,000 distinct CDR3 sequences, over 9.5% being singletons. The sequencing input was PBMCs. These receptors all come from a woman aged 60 to 75 with HTLV-1-associated myelopathy (HAM/TSP).

The gene calls are TRBV7-9 and TRBJ2-3; maybe TRBD2 (5 bases). CDR1 and CDR2 from the germline V gene are SEHNR and FQNEAQ (reference sequence). The CDR3 is 14 amino acids. Trimming pared 0 bases from V and 4 bases from J, leaving 8 bases between. As DNA, the CDR3 is TGTGCCAGCAGCTTAGCGGGAGTCCCAGATACGCAGTATTTT. Its translation: CASSLAGVPDTQYF.

This clonotype has ten or more counts. J is TRBJ2-1 and V is TRBV5-1, with D possibly being TRBD1 or TRBD2 (5 bases each). V was clipped by 0 bases and J by 5 bases, with 12 bases between them. The CDR3 spans 15 residues. The germline CDR1 and CDR2 sequences are SGHRS and YFSETQ. CDR3 region: CASSLGGVPNNEQFF. DNA for the CDR3: TGCGCCAGCAGCTTGGGAGGGGTCCCGAACAATGAGCAGTTCTTC.

Details on this clonotype: Just one base apart from a much larger clone, this may be a read error. This chain uses TRBV28 with TRBJ2-7; TRBD1 is a possible D gene (5 bases). The V gene's germline CDR1 is MDHEN and CDR2 SYDVKM. Trimming took off 0 bases at V and 4 bases at J, with 7 bases between the two ends. CDR3 length: 13 amino acids. CDR3 region: CASSLWGPYEQYF. As DNA, the CDR3 is TGTGCCAGCAGTTTATGGGGGCCGTACGAGCAGTACTTC.

In the case of this clonotype: One end of the junction fails to match germline, which may point to a read error. The V and J genes are TRBV28 and TRBJ2-1; TRBD1 or TRBD2 may be the D gene (6 bases each). Germline-derived CDR1 and CDR2 are MDHEN and SYDVKM. CDR3 length: 16 amino acids. As DNA, the CDR3 is TGCGCCAGCAGTCTAAACAGGATGGGGGGCTACAAAGAGCAGTTCTTC. Translating gives CASSLNRMGGYKEQFF.

This clonotype occurred many times. J is TRBJ1-1 and V is TRBV4-1; 7 bases are shared with TRBD1. The CDR3 is 14 residues long. Per the germline V gene, CDR1 is MGHRA and CDR2 is YSYEKL. The junction had 5 bases not matched to a gene; V was cut back by 2 bases and J by 5 bases. Here the CDR3 reads CASSQRTGGTEAFF. DNA for the CDR3: TGCGCCAGCAGCCAAAGGACAGGTGGAACTGAAGCTTTCTTT.

This chain connects TRBV20-1 to TRBJ2-1; a weak D match, TRBD1 (7 bases). Trimming left V 1 base short and J 3 bases short, with 19 bases between. CDR1 DFQATT and CDR2 SNEGSKA come from the germline V gene (reference sequence). The CDR3 has 17 residues. The CDR3 DNA follows: TGCAGTGCTAGAGGCTCGACAGGGACTGGGAGCTACAATGAGCAGTTCTTC. Translation: CSARGSTGTGSYNEQFF.

This clonotype came up many times. V is TRBV7-9 and J is TRBJ1-2; 9 bases map to TRBD1. The V segment lost 6 bases and the J segment 7 bases; nucleotides outside the gene matches: 6. This CDR3 has 13 amino acids. Germline V gives CDR1 SEHNR, CDR2 FQNEAQ (reference sequence). CDR3 amino acids: CASRTTGGFGYTF. The DNA for the CDR3 is TGTGCCAGCAGGACAACAGGGGGCTTTGGCTACACCTTC.

Ten or more counts support this clonotype. The chain carries TRBV12-3 or TRBV12-4 and TRBJ2-1, with 7 bases that match TRBD1. Germline trimming cut 5 bases from V and 7 bases from J; bases unmatched to any gene: 5. The CDR3 runs to 13 residues. The CDR3: CASSPMTGNEQFF. CDR3 DNA: TGTGCCAGCAGTCCCATGACAGGGAATGAGCAGTTCTTC.

At least ten counts were recorded for this clonotype. The J gene is TRBJ1-2, the V gene TRBV5-1, with 8 bases that match TRBD1. The CDR3 sequence is 13 residues long. Germline trimming cut 2 bases from V and 6 bases from J; bases unmatched to any gene: 3. From germline, CDR1 is SGHRS and CDR2 YFSETQ. The CDR3 nucleotides are TGCGCCAGCAGCTTACAGGGGGAAGATGGCTACACCTTC. The encoded protein is CASSLQGEDGYTF.

This clonotype has only a few counts. J is TRBJ2-2 and V is TRBV5-1; D ambiguous. The CDR3 extends over 16 amino acids. The V end was cut by 0 bases, the J end by 5 bases, with 14 bases between. The germline CDR1 and CDR2 sequences are SGHRS and YFSETQ. The CDR3 is CASSLVAGVGTGELFF. Written as DNA, the CDR3 is TGCGCCAGCAGCTTGGTAGCCGGAGTAGGGACCGGGGAGCTGTTTTTT.

This clonotype was seen many times. The J gene is TRBJ2-1, the V gene TRBV12-3 or TRBV12-4; TRBD1 is a possible D gene (6 bases). Trimming cost V 6 bases and J 10 bases, with 13 bases left between them. The CDR3 sequence is 12 residues long. CDR3 region: CASSHHRAEQFF. CDR3 nucleotide sequence: TGTGCCAGCAGCCACCACAGGGCAGAGCAGTTCTTC.

This clonotype was detected many times. The chain uses TRBV20-1 and TRBJ2-1; 7 bases map to TRBD1. V was pared by 6 bases and J by 7 bases, with 12 bases of the junction left unmatched. This CDR3 spans 14 amino acids. Germline lookup yields CDR1 DFQATT and CDR2 SNEGSKA (reference sequence). The CDR3 here is CSARPGTVKNEQFF. CDR3 sequence (DNA): TGCAGTGCCAGACCCGGGACAGTAAAGAATGAGCAGTTCTTC.

This clonotype showed up many times. The CDR3 loop is CSARAIRGQPQHF. DNA for the CDR3: TGCAGTGCTAGAGCGATTCGGGGTCAGCCCCAGCATTTT. The chain employs TRBV20-1 and TRBJ1-5; D gene ambiguous. The CDR3 runs 13 residues. The germline V and J ends were trimmed by 1 base and 6 bases, with 10 bases remaining between them. Germline V gene data show CDR1 as DFQATT and CDR2 as SNEGSKA (reference sequence).

This clonotype was recorded many times. The rearrangement joins TRBV7-9 to TRBJ1-2, with D tentatively TRBD1 (6 bases). Germline-derived CDR1 and CDR2 are SEHNR and FQNEAQ (reference sequence). This CDR3 is built from 14 residues. V dropped 5 bases and J dropped 3 bases, with 13 bases sitting between them. The CDR3, as DNA: TGTGCCAGCAGCCCTCAACAGGGAGACTATGGCTACACCTTC. As protein: CASSPQQGDYGYTF. Together with reference TRBV7-9 and TRBJ1-2, the CDR3 gives the full variable domain: DTGVSQNPRHKITKRGQNVTFRCDPISEHNRLYWYRQTLGQGPEFLTYFQNEAQLEKSRLLSDRFSAERPKGSFSTLEIQRTEQGDSAMYLCASSPQQGDYGYTFGSGTRLTVV.

This clonotype was recorded at least ten times. The CDR3 bases are TGCAGTGCTACCGGGTCCTTAGCCAAAAACATTCAGTACTTC. Protein sequence: CSATGSLAKNIQYF. The chain couples TRBV20-1 to TRBJ2-4, with D unresolved. Germline CDR1 is DFQATT and CDR2 is SNEGSKA (reference sequence). The CDR3 runs to 14 residues. Trimming pared 4 bases from V and 0 bases from J, leaving 10 bases between.

The rearrangement joins TRBV21-1 to TRBJ2-1; the D call of TRBD2 is as the table states it, not checked on the DNA. TRBV21-1 counts as a pseudogene. The CDR3 covers 21 residues. Here the CDR3 reads CASSKARRVTEPSGSEYEQFF. DNA for the CDR3: TGTGCAAGCAGCAAAGCGAGGCGGGTGACCGAACCTAGCGGGAGTGAGTATGAGCAGTTCTTC.

This clonotype was counted at least ten times. The V call is TRBV7-9, the J call TRBJ1-1; D is unclear. CDR1 is SEHNR and CDR2 is FQNEAQ in the germline V gene (reference sequence). Between the trimmed V and J ends, which lost 2 bases and 0 bases, there was a span of 10 bases. The CDR3 contains 15 residues. CDR3 sequence (DNA): TGTGCCAGCAGCTTAAGCGCAGCCCTGAACACTGAAGCTTTCTTT. Protein: CASSLSAALNTEAFF.

This clonotype showed up many times. The chain combines TRBV9 with TRBJ2-3; D unclear. Germline V gene sequence: CDR1 SGDLS, CDR2 YYNGEE. The CDR3 sequence is 15 residues long. The ends were cut back, 0 bases at V and 2 bases at J, with 10 bases in the middle. CDR3 nucleotides: TGTGCCAGCAGCGTAGCGCCCTATAACACAGATACGCAGTATTTT. Translated: CASSVAPYNTDTQYF.

This clonotype was picked up many times. The rearrangement uses TRBV20-1 and TRBJ2-4; 10 bases align to TRBD2. J gave up 7 bases and V 3 bases, and 9 bases lay outside the gene matches. The CDR3 totals 15 residues. Germline assignment: CDR1 DFQATT and CDR2 SNEGSKA (reference sequence). The CDR3 DNA follows: TGCAGTGCTAGCTGGCTAGCGGGAGTAGGGAACATTCAGTACTTC. Translation: CSASWLAGVGNIQYF.

This clonotype was detected ten times or more. The J gene is TRBJ2-2, the V gene TRBV20-1, with D hard to call. V dropped 3 bases and J dropped 5 bases, with 7 bases sitting between them. CDR1 is DFQATT, CDR2 SNEGSKA, per germline (reference sequence). This CDR3 is 12 amino acids long. The chain's CDR3 is CSASSFTGELFF. Here the CDR3 DNA reads TGCAGTGCTAGCTCCTTTACCGGGGAGCTGTTTTTT.

This clonotype has more than one count but fewer than ten. This chain connects TRBV5-1 to TRBJ1-1, with TRBD1 identical over 8 bases. Germline V lookup: CDR1 SGHRS, CDR2 YFSETQ. The ends lost 0 bases at V and 1 base at J; junction bases unmatched: 5. The CDR3 is 16 amino acids. The CDR3 loop reads CASSLDPGTGNTEAFF. Here the CDR3 DNA reads TGCGCCAGCAGCTTGGACCCTGGGACAGGGAACACTGAAGCTTTCTTT. The variable domain in full, completed from reference TRBV5-1 and TRBJ1-1, reads KAGVTQTPRYLIKTRGQQVTLSCSPISGHRSVSWYQQTPGQGLQFLFEYFSETQRNKGNFPGRFSGRQFSNSRSEMNVSTLELGDSALYLCASSLDPGTGNTEAFFGQGTRLTVV.

This clonotype has ten or more counts. This CDR3 is CSAPHTGYYGYTF. The CDR3, as DNA: TGCAGTGCGCCGCATACAGGGTATTATGGCTACACCTTC. This chain links TRBV20-1 with TRBJ1-2; D is perhaps TRBD1 (6 bases). V lost 6 bases and J lost 5, with 16 bases in between. This CDR3 contains 13 residues. CDR1 is DFQATT, CDR2 SNEGSKA, per germline (reference sequence).

This clonotype ranks as medium-sized (0.01 to 0.1%). This chain joins TRBV11-2 and TRBJ2-1; no firm D call. The V gene lost 5 bases and the J gene lost 1 base, with 9 bases spanning the gap. Germline assignment: CDR1 SGHAT and CDR2 FQNNGV. This CDR3 contains 14 residues. Here the CDR3 DNA reads TGTGCCAGCAGCCTCGTGGATTCCTACAATGAGCAGTTCTTC. Its translation is CASSLVDSYNEQFF.

This clonotype has ten or more counts. The genes are TRBV7-6 and TRBJ2-3, with D unclear. Germline-derived CDR1 and CDR2 are SGHVS and FNYEAQ. The V gene lost 5 bases and the J gene lost 6 bases, with 15 bases spanning the gap. The CDR3 spans 14 residues. The CDR3 region is CASSPKSRSDTQYF. CDR3 in DNA: TGTGCCAGCAGCCCCAAGTCTAGGTCCGATACGCAGTATTTT.

This clonotype was found many times. The J gene is TRBJ1-5, the V gene TRBV2; the D is unclear. From germline, CDR1 is SNHLY and CDR2 FYNNEI. V lost 2 bases and J 5 bases, leaving 13 bases between the germline ends. CDR3 length equals 15 residues. CDR3 coding DNA: TGTGCCAGCAGTGAATTTGGAGGGAACGATCAGCCCCAGCATTTT. Its translation is CASSEFGGNDQPQHF.

This clonotype was counted at least ten times. The chain recombines TRBV15 with TRBJ2-3, with D perhaps TRBD2 (6 bases). With 3 bases removed from V and 1 base from J, the gap between germline ends came to 8 bases. This CDR3 has 14 amino acids. The germline CDR1 and CDR2 sequences are LNHNV and YYDKDF (reference sequence). The CDR3: CATSRREGTDTQYF. The CDR3 DNA follows: TGTGCCACCAGCAGGAGGGAGGGCACAGATACGCAGTATTTT.

The gene calls are TRBV5-6 and TRBJ2-1; 11 nucleotides match TRBD2. The CDR3 spans 21 residues. CDR1 is SGHDT and CDR2 is YYEEEE in the germline V gene. V trimming: 4 bases; J trimming: 0 bases; junction bases outside the gene matches: 18. In DNA form, the CDR3 reads TGTGCCAGCAGCCCTCCGATACTAGCGGGAGATTCATTGGGCTCCTACAATGAGCAGTTCTTC. Its translation: CASSPPILAGDSLGSYNEQFF. The full variable domain, in which reference TRBV5-6 and TRBJ2-1 provide the parts outside the CDR3, is DAGVTQSPTHLIKTRGQQVTLRCSPKSGHDTVSWYQQALGQGPQFIFQYYEEEERQRGNFPDRFSGHQFPNYSSELNVNALLLGDSALYLCASSPPILAGDSLGSYNEQFFGPGTRLTVL.